This paragraph reports one T cell receptor (beta chain). The data were taken from a study of blood T cell repertoires in COVID-19. The overall study: Donors in the United States, Italy and Spain gave samples during acute or convalescent COVID-19. Sources were T cells, B-cell-depleted T cells, or PBMCs; the material itself was cDNA or gDNA.

Under the authors' procedure: Estimates of nucleated cell counts were drawn from the amplification of reference gene primers. This table comes from immunoSEQ multiplex PCR, and its TCRdb copy is limited to in-frame clones, with some not included. That table furnishes V, J and clone size, whereas the DNA furnished D and trimming. This sample has a few hundred thousand clones, with 86% found just once. From germline, CDR1 is MNHEY and CDR2 SMNVEV (reference sequence). Trimming took off 6 bases at V and 1 base at J, with 16 bases between the two ends. This CDR3 region has 15 residues. The clonotype comes from a woman aged 50 to 60 with acute or convalescent COVID-19. The chain is built from TRBV27 and TRBJ2-7, with D possibly matching TRBD2 (5 bases). The material sequenced was peripheral blood. In DNA form, the CDR3 reads TGTGCCAGCAGCCGGGCGGGCCTAGGATCCTACGAGCAGTACTTC. Its translation is CASSRAGLGSYEQYF.